These T cell receptor beta chains were read from a single sample in a study of blood T cells in healthy people across ages. TCRdb itself ran the 5' RACE reads through MiXCR, one entry per CDR3 protein. Of 780,000 or so distinct CDR3 sequences listed, just over 55% are singletons. Material for sequencing was blood. Source of these receptors: a man aged 40-49 years in good health. The CDR3 runs from the conserved cysteine through the conserved F or W. D genes are given only for firm matches. Clone size appears in some rows only: once, few, many, or a class for an expanded clone.

v_call	clone_size	j_call	d_call	cdr3_nt	cdr3_aa
TRBV3-1	many	TRBJ1-1	TRBD1	TGTGCCAGCAGACCCTCGGACAGGTTGAACACTGAAGCTTTCTTT	CASRPSDRLNTEAFF
TRBV10-3	few	TRBJ2-1	TRBD1	TGTGCCACCGGGGACAGCGTGTTTAATGAGCAGTTCTTC	CATGDSVFNEQFF
TRBV20-1	few	TRBJ2-7	-	TGCAGTGCTAGAGAGGACAGCGTGGGTGAGCAGTACTTC	CSAREDSVGEQYF
TRBV3-1	-	TRBJ2-3	-	TGTGCCAGCAGCTCGGGGAGCGGGAGCACAGATACGCAGTATTTT	CASSSGSGSTDTQYF
TRBV28	-	TRBJ2-7	-	TGTGCCAGCAGTTTATTGGGGGGTTCTCTACTATCCTACAATGAGCAGTACTTC	CASSLLGGSLLSYNEQYF
TRBV7-2	many	TRBJ2-1	-	TGTGCCAGCAGCAGGACCTACAATGAGCAGTTCTTC	CASSRTYNEQFF
TRBV11-3	-	TRBJ2-7	-	TGTGCCAGCAGCCCTACTAGCAATGAGCAGTACTTC	CASSPTSNEQYF
TRBV7-9	-	TRBJ1-5	-	TGTGCCAGCAGCTCCTCAGGGCCAGGCGACTTTAGGACCCAGCATTTT	CASSSSGPGDFRTQHF
TRBV6-2/TRBV6-3	once	TRBJ2-2	-	TGTGCCAGCAGTTACTCGAGAGGGAGGCAGTACACCGGGGAGCTGTTTTTT	CASSYSRGRQYTGELFF
TRBV12-3/TRBV12-4	-	TRBJ1-1	-	TGTGCCAGCAGTTTATACGGTAACAGGAACACTGAAGCTTTCTTT	CASSLYGNRNTEAFF
TRBV7-2	-	TRBJ2-5	-	TGTGCCAGCAGCTTTACGGTGGAGACCCAGTACTTC	CASSFTVETQYF
TRBV7-9	few	TRBJ2-5	TRBD2	TGTGCCAGCAGCTCTTTAAAGGGGGGACTAGCGGAAGAGACCCAGTACTTC	CASSSLKGGLAEETQYF
TRBV5-6	-	TRBJ2-1	-	TGTGCCAGCAGCACACAGTCCAATGAGCAGTTCTTC	CASSTQSNEQFF
TRBV4-2	-	TRBJ2-3	-	TGTGCCAGCAGTTCTGCGGCCAGCGCCACAGATACGCAGTATTTT	CASSSAASATDTQYF
TRBV6-2/TRBV6-3	few	TRBJ2-1	TRBD1	TGTGCCAGCAGACTAGGGCGGACAGGATACAATGAGCAGTTCTTC	CASRLGRTGYNEQFF
TRBV27	-	TRBJ2-6	TRBD2	TGTGCCAGCAGTACACTAGCGGGGATCTCTGGGGCCAACGTCCTGACTTTC	CASSTLAGISGANVLTF
TRBV28	few	TRBJ2-7	TRBD1	TGTGCCAGCAGTTTCCCAGGGGGCTCCTACGAGCAGTACTTC	CASSFPGGSYEQYF
TRBV5-1	-	TRBJ1-1	-	TGCGCCAGCAGCCTGGGACGGAAGAACACGGAAGCTTTCTTT	CASSLGRKNTEAFF
TRBV27	-	TRBJ1-2	-	TGTGCCAGCAGTCCCCTAAGGCGGACCCCTACCCCTAACTATGGCTACACCTTC	CASSPLRRTPTPNYGYTF
TRBV6-2/TRBV6-3	few	TRBJ2-5	-	TGTGCCAGCACCGATTGGTCATTTGGGGAGACCCAGTACTTC	CASTDWSFGETQYF
TRBV7-2	once	TRBJ2-5	TRBD1	TGTGCCAGCAGCTTACAAACAGGGGAGCATGGGGCCCAGTACTTC	CASSLQTGEHGAQYF
TRBV10-2	-	TRBJ2-1	-	TGCGCCAGCAGGTCAGGACCAAATGAGCAGTTCTTC	CASRSGPNEQFF
TRBV5-6	-	TRBJ2-3	-	TGTGCCAGCAGCTTGGCCCCTGGGTCCGAAGATACGCAGTATTTT	CASSLAPGSEDTQYF
TRBV24-1	-	TRBJ2-6	TRBD1	TGTGCCACCAGTTCCTTGGGACAGACTACGGCTGGGGCCAACGTCCTGACTTTC	CATSSLGQTTAGANVLTF
TRBV6-5	once	TRBJ2-7	TRBD2	TGTGCCAGCAGTTACCGGAGCGGGACCTACGAGCAGTACTTC	CASSYRSGTYEQYF